The clone carrying this T cell receptor (beta chain) was picked up one time. The sample providers were healthy Caucasian people from Russia, aged roughly 6 to 95. Per-sample yields of isolated PBMCs were at least 6 million. Germline loops: CDR1 DFQATT, CDR2 SNEGSKA (reference sequence). The length of the CDR3 is 14 residues. V dropped 6 bases and J dropped 8; count of bases not matched to a gene: 11. These data come from a study of blood T cells in healthy people across ages. Then a second PCR, running about 6 to 11 cycles, was carried out with a sample-barcoded 5' primer and a J-beta primer mix. There were at least 2.5 million CDR3-containing paired-end reads obtained from each sample. TCRdb independently ran MiXCR on the 5' RACE reads; one entry per CDR3 protein. The sample lists fewer than 900,000 distinct CDR3 sequences, roughly 50% occurring once.

V usage is TRBV20-1 and J usage is TRBJ1-4, with 8 nucleotides matching TRBD1. Sequenced sample: blood. The receptor was derived from a woman aged 60 to 75 in good health. The CDR3 protein is CSAAPGGWGEKLFF. DNA of the CDR3: TGCAGTGCCGCACCAGGGGGCTGGGGGGAAAAACTGTTTTTT.